The count of the clone carrying this T cell receptor beta chain is one. What it binds is not known. TCRdb independently ran MiXCR on the reads; one entry per CDR3 protein. The sample carries about 150,000 distinct CDR3 sequences, approximately 30% recorded once. This sample is part of a study of T cell repertoires in cytomegalovirus infection. Study-wide background: Public signatures in TCR beta pointed to CMV infection and matching HLA type.

Study-wide points: HLA-C-restricted CMV clonotypes gave the most frequent clonotype in two of eight donors.

The material was CD8+ T cells from cultured PBMCs, obtained from culture after CMV antigen stimulation. This TCR was sampled from a human donor in good health (CMV status not recorded). Some clones in this sample may be carry-over from other donors' samples.

In DNA form, the CDR3 reads TGCGCCAGCAGCTTTCGTGACAGCACAGATACGCAGTATTTT. It specifies CASSFRDSTDTQYF. The rearrangement joins TRBV5-1 to TRBJ2-3; D is unresolved. The germline V and J ends were trimmed by 2 bases and 0 bases, with 7 bases remaining between them. The germline CDR1 and CDR2 sequences are SGHRS and YFSETQ. The CDR3 is 14 amino acids.